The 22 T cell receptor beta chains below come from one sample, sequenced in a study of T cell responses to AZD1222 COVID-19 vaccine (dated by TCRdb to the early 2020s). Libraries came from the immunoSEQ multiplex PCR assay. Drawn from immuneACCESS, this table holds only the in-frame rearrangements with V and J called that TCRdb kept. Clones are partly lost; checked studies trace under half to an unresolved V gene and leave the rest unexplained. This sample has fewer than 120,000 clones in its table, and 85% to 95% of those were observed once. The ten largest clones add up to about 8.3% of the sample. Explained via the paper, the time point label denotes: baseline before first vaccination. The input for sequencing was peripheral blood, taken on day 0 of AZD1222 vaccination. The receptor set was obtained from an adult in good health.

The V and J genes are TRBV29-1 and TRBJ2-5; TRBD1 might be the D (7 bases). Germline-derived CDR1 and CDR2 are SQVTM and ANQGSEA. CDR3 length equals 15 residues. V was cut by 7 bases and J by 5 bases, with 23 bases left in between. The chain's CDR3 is CSATGAGPEGETQYF. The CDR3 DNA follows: TGCAGCGCTACAGGGGCGGGACCAGAGGGGGAGACCCAGTACTTC. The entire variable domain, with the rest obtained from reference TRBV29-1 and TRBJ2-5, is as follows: SAVISQKPSRDICQRGTSLTIQCQVDSQVTMMFWYRQQPGQSLTLIATANQGSEATYESGFVIDKFPISRPNLTFSTLTVSNMSPEDSSIYLCSATGAGPEGETQYFGPGTRLLVL.

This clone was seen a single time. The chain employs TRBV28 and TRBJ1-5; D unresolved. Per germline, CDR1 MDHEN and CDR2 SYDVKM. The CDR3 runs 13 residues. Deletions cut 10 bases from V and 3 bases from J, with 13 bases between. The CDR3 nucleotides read TGTGCCACCCAAGGGCGGGACAATCAGCCCCAGCATTTT. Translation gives CATQGRDNQPQHF.

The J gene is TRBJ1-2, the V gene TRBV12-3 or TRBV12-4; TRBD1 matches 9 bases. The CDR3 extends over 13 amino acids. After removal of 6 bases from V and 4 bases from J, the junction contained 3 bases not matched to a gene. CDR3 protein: CASRDRGGYGYTF. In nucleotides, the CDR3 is TGTGCCAGCAGGGACAGGGGCGGCTATGGCTACACCTTC.

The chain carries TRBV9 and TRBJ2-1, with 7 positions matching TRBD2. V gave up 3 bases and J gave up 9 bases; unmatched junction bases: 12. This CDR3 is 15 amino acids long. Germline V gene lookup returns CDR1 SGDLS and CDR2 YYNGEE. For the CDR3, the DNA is TGTGCCAGCAGCGCGTTGACGGGGAGGGATGGTGAGCAGTTCTTC. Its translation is CASSALTGRDGEQFF.

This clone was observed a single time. The chain's CDR3 is CASSGGVAGAHEQYF. Written as DNA, the CDR3 is TGTGCCAGCAGTGGGGGGGTAGCGGGGGCCCACGAGCAGTACTTC. V and J are TRBV28 and TRBJ2-7, with 9 positions matching TRBD2. V was pared by 5 bases and J by 5 bases, with 10 bases of the junction left unmatched. The CDR3 sequence is 15 residues long. Per germline, CDR1 MDHEN and CDR2 SYDVKM.

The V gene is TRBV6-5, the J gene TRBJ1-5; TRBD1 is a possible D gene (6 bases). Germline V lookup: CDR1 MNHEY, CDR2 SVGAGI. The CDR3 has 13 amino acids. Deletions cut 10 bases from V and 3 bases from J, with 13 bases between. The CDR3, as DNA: TGTGCCACCGCGGACAGATTCAATCAGCCCCAGCATTTT. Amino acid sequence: CATADRFNQPQHF.

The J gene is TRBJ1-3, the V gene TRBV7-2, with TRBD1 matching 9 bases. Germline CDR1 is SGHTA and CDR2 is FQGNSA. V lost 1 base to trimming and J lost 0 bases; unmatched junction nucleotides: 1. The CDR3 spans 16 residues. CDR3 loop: CASSLGGQGSGNTIYF. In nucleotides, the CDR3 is TGTGCCAGCAGCTTAGGGGGACAGGGCTCTGGAAACACCATATATTTT.

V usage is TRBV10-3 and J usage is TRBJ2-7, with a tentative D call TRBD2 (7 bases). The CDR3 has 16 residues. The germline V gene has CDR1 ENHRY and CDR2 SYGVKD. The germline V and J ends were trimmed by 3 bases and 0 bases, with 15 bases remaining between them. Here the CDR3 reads CAISDSGGGLSYEQYF. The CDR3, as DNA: TGTGCCATCAGTGATTCAGGCGGGGGCCTCTCCTACGAGCAGTACTTC.

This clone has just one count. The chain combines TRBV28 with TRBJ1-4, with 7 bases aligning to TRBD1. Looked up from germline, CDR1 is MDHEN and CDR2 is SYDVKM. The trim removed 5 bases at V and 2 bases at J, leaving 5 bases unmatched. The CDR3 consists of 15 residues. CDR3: CASSAMGQTNEKLFF. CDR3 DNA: TGTGCCAGCAGTGCAATGGGACAGACTAATGAAAAACTGTTTTTT.

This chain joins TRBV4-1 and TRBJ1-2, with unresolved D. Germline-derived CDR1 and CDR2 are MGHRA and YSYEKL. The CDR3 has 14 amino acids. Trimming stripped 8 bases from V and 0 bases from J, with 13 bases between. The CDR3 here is CASRNSVTNYGYTF. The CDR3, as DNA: TGCGCCAGCCGAAACAGCGTTACTAACTATGGCTACACCTTC.

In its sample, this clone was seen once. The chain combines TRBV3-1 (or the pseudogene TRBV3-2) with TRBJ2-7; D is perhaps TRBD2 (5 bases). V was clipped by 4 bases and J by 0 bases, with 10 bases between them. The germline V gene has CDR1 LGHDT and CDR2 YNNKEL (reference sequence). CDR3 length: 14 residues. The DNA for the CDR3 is TGTGCCAGCAGCCTCTTCGGGGACTCCTACGAGCAGTACTTC. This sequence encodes CASSLFGDSYEQYF.

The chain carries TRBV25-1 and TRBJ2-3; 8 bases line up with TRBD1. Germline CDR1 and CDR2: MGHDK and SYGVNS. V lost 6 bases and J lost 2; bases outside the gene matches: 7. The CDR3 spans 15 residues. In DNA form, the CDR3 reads TGTGCCAGCAGCCGACAGGGGAGGTCCACAGATACGCAGTATTTT. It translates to CASSRQGRSTDTQYF.

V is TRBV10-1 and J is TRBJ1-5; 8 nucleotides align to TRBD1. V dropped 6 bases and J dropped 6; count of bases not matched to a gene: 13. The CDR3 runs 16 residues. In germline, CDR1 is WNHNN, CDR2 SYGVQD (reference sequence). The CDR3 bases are TGCGCCAGCAGGGGACAGCAACAGGGGGTTATTCAGCCCCAGCATTTT. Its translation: CASRGQQQGVIQPQHF.

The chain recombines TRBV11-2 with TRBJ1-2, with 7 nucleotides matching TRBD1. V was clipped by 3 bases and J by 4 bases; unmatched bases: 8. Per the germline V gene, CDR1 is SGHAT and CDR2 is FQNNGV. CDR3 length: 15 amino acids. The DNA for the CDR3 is TGTGCCAGCAGCTTCGGGGCCAGGGGGGTCTATGGCTACACCTTC. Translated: CASSFGARGVYGYTF.

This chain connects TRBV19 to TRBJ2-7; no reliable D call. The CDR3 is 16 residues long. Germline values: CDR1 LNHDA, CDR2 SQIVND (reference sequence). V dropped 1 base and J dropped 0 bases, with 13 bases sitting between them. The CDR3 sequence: CASSIGASGGSYEQYF. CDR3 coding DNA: TGTGCCAGTAGTATAGGTGCTTCTGGCGGCTCCTACGAGCAGTACTTC.

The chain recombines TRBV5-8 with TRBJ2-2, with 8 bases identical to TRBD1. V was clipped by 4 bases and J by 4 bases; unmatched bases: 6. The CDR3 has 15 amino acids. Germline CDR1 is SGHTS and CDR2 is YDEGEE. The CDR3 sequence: CASSPRGRITGELFF. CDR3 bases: TGTGCCAGCAGCCCCAGGGGGCGGATCACCGGGGAGCTGTTTTTT.

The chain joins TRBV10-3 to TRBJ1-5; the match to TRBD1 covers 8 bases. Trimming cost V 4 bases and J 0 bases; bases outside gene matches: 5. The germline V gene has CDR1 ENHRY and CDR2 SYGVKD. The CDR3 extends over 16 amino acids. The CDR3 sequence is CAISATGDSSNQPQHF. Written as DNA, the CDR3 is TGTGCCATCAGTGCGACAGGGGACTCTAGCAATCAGCCCCAGCATTTT.

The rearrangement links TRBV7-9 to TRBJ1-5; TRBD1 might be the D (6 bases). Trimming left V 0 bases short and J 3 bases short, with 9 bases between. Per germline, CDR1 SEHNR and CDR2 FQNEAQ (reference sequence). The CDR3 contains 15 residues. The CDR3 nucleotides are TGTGCCAGCAGCTTAGCGGGGGGCCCCAATCAGCCCCAGCATTTT. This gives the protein CASSLAGGPNQPQHF.

CDR3 amino acids: CASSESRGQGRTEAFF. The CDR3 DNA reads TGCGCCAGCAGTGAGTCGAGGGGACAGGGGAGAACTGAAGCTTTCTTT. The V and J genes are TRBV10-1 and TRBJ1-1; 10 nucleotides line up with TRBD1. Germline CDR1 and CDR2: WNHNN and SYGVQD (reference sequence). The CDR3 consists of 16 residues. V shed 0 bases and J 5 bases; nucleotides not matched to a gene: 6.

The CDR3 bases are TGTGCCAGCAGTTACCGACAGGGATTCTCCTATAATTCACCCCTCCACTTT. It codes for CASSYRQGFSYNSPLHF. This chain uses TRBV27 with TRBJ1-6; 7 bases are shared with TRBD1. The V gene end was trimmed by 4 bases and the J gene end by 0 bases; junction bases not matched to a gene: 6. The CDR3 totals 17 residues. Germline V CDR1 and CDR2: MNHEY, SMNVEV (reference sequence).

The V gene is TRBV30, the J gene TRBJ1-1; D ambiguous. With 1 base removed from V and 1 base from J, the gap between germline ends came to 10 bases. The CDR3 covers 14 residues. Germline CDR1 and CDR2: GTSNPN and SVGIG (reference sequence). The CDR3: CAWSAGRRNTEAFF. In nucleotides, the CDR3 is TGTGCCTGGAGTGCAGGAAGGAGGAACACTGAAGCTTTCTTT.

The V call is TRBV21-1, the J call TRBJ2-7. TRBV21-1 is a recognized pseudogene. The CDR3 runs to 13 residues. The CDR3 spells CATHYDTRNGQYF. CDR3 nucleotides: TGTGCCACCCATTACGATACCCGGAATGGGCAGTACTTC.